The clone carrying this TCR beta chain has a handful of counts. Its antigen is as yet unknown. The entry originates in a study of beta chain features in type 1 diabetes. Broader study findings: Type 1 diabetes patients had fewer VDJ junction insertions and more deletions. PCR may have favored shorter templates equally in patients and controls. For cells with high TCR expression, cDNA sequencing could yield over-representation.

TCRB transcripts that were expressed got sequenced, as all of the isolated RNA had been reverse transcribed. Data came from immunoSEQ multiplex PCR; TCRdb stores just in-frame clones and leaves some out. The table shows 330,000 or so clones, with about 14% occurring only once. Staining for CD45RO/CCR7/CD25/CD127/CD95/CD27 allowed sorting of CD4+ naive, central memory, regulatory and stem cell-like memory cells. CDR3 length: 15 amino acids. With 4 bases removed from V and 8 bases from J, the gap between germline ends came to 20 bases. Germline CDR1 reads SGHAT; CDR2 reads FQDESV (reference sequence). This TCR derives from a young man in good health. Sequenced material: central memory CD4+ T cells from blood. The chain recombines TRBV11-1 with TRBJ1-2, with D tentatively TRBD1 (6 bases). Written as DNA, the CDR3 is TGTGCCAGCAGCTCCTACGGACAGCGCGTGAAAGGCTACACCTTC. Its protein is CASSSYGQRVKGYTF.